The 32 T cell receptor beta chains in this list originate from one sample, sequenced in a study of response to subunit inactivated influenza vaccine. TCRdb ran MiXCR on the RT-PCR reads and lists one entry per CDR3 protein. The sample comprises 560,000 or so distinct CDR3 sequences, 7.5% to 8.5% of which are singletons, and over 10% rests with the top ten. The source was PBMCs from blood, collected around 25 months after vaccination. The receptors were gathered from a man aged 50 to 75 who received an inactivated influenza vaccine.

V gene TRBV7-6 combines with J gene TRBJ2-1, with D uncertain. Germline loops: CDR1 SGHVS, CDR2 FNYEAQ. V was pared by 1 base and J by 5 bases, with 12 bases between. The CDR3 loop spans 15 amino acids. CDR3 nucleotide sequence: TGTGCCAGCAGCTTAGGGTCTGTAGTAAACAATGAGCAGTTCTTC. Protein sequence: CASSLGSVVNNEQFF.

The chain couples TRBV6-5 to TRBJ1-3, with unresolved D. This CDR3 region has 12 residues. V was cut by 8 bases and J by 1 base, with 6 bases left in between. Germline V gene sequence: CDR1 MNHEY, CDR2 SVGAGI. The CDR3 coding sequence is TGTGCCAGCGGCCCTTCTGGAAACACCATATATTTT. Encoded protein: CASGPSGNTIYF.

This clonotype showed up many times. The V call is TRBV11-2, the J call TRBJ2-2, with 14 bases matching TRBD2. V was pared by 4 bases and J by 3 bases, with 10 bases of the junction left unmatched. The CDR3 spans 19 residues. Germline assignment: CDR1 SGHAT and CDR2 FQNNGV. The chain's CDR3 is CASSSTSGTSGGYTGELFF. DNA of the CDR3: TGTGCCAGCAGCTCAACCTCCGGGACTAGCGGGGGATACACCGGGGAGCTGTTTTTT.

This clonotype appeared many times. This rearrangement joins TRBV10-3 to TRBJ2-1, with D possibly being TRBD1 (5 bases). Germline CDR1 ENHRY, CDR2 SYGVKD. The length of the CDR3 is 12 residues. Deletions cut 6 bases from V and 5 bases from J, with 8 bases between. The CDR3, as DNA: TGTGCCATCAGGGGGCTTGACAATGAGCAGTTCTTC. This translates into CAIRGLDNEQFF.

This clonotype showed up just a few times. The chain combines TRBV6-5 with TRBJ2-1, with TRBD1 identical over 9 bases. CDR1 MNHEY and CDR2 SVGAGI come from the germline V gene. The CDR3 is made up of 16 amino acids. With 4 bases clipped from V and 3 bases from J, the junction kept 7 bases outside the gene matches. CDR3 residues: CASSFSGTGIYNEQFF. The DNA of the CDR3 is TGTGCCAGCAGTTTCTCCGGGACAGGGATCTACAATGAGCAGTTCTTC.

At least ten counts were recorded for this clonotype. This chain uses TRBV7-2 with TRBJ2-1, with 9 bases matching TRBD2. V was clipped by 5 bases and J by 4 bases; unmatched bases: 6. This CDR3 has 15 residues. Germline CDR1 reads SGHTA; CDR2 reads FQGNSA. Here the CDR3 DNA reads TGTGCCAGCAGCATTAGCGGGGGCTCATACAATGAGCAGTTCTTC. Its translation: CASSISGGSYNEQFF.

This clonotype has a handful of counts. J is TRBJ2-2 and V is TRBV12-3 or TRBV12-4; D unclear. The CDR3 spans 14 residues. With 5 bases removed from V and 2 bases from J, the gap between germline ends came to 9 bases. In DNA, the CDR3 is TGTGCCAGCAGTAAGGGTTTTAACACCGGGGAGCTGTTTTTT. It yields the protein CASSKGFNTGELFF.

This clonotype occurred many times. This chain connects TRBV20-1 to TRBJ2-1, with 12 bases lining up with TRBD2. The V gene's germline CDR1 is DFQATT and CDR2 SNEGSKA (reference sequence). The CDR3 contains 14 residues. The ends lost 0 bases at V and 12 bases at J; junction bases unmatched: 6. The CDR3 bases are TGCAGTGCTAGAGATAGACTAGCGGGAGCCGGGCAGTTCTTC. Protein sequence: CSARDRLAGAGQFF.

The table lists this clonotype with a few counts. CDR3 DNA sequence: TGTGCCAGCAGCACGCCGGGACAGGGAAACGACGAGCAGTACTTC. Translation: CASSTPGQGNDEQYF. V is TRBV5-6 and J is TRBJ2-7, with TRBD1 identical over 9 bases. The V gene end was trimmed by 4 bases and the J gene end by 5 bases; junction bases not matched to a gene: 10. The length of the CDR3 is 15 residues. Per germline, CDR1 SGHDT and CDR2 YYEEEE.

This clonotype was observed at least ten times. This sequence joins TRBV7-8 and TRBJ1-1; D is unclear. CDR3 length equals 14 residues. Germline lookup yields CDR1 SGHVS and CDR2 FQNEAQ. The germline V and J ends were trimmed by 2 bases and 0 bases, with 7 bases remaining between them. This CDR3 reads CASSLLRLNTEAFF. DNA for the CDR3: TGTGCCAGCAGCTTACTAAGATTGAACACTGAAGCTTTCTTT.

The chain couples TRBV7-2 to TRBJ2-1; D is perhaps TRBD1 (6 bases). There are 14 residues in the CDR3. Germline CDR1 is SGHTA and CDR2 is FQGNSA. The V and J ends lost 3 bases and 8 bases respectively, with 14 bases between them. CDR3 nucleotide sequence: TGTGCCAGCAGCTTGAGCAGGGGTGCGTATGAGCAGTTCTTC. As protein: CASSLSRGAYEQFF.

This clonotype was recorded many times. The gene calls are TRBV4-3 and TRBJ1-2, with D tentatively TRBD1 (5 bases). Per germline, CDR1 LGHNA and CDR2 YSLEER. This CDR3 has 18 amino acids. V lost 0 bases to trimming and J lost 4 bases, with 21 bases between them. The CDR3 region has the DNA TGCGCCAGCAGCCAAGACCCCCGGGACGGATATCACCGCTATGGCTACACCTTC. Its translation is CASSQDPRDGYHRYGYTF.

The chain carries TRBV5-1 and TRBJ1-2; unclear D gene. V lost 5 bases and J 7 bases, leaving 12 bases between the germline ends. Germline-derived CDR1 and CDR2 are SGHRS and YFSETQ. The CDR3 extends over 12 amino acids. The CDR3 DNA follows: TGCGCCAGCAGAGGAGAAGCTAGTGGCTACACCTTC. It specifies CASRGEASGYTF.

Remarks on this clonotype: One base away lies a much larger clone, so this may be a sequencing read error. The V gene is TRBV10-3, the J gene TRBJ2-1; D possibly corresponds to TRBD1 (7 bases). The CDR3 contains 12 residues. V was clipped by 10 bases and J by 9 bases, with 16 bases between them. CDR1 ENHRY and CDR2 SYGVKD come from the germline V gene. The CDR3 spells CASGETGTEQFF. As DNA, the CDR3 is TGTGCCAGCGGGGAGACAGGGACTGAGCAGTTCTTC.

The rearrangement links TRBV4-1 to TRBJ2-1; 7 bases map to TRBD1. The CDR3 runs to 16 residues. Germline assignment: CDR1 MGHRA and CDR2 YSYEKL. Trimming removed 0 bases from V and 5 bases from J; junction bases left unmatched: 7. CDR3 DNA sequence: TGCGCCAGCAGCCAAGACAAGAGCGACAGGGACAATGAGCAGTTCTTC. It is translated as CASSQDKSDRDNEQFF.

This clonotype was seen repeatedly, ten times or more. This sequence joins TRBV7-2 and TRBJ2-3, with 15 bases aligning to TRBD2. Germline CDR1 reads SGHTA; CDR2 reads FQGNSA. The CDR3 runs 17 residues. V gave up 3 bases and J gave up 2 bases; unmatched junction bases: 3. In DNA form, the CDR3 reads TGTGCCAGCAGCTTGGGACTAGCGGGAGGCTACACAGATACGCAGTATTTT. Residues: CASSLGLAGGYTDTQYF.

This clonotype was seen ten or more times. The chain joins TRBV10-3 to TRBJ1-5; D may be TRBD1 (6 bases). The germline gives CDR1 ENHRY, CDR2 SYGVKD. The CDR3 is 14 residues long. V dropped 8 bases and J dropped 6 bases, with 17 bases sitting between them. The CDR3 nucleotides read TGTGCCATCGGCGTCGGGGGGCATGGTCAGCCCCAGCATTTT. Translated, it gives CAIGVGGHGQPQHF.

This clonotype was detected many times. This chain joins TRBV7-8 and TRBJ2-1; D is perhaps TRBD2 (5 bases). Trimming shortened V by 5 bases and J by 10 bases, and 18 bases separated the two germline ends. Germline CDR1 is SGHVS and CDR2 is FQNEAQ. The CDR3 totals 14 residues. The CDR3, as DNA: TGTGCCAGCAGCCCGCATAGGGAGTCGGTAGAGCAGTTCTTC. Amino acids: CASSPHRESVEQFF.

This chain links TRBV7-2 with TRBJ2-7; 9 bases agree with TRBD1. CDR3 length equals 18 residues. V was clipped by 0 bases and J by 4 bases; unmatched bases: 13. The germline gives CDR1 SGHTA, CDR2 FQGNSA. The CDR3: CASSLAGSGQGISYEQYF. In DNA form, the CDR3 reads TGTGCCAGCAGCTTAGCGGGTTCGGGACAGGGTATTTCGTACGAGCAGTACTTC.

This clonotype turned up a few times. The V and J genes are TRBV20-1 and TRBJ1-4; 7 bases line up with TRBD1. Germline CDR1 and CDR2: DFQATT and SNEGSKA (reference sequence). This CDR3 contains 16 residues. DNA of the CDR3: TGCAGCGTACTCCGACGGGACAGAGCAACTAATGAAAAACTGTTTTTT. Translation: CSVLRRDRATNEKLFF.

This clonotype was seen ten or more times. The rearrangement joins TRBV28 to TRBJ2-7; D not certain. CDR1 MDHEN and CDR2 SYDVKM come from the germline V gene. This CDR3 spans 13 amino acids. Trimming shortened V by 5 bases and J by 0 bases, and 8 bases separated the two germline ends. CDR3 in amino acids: CASSGWGSYEQYF. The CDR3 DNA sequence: TGTGCCAGCAGTGGGTGGGGCTCCTACGAGCAGTACTTC.

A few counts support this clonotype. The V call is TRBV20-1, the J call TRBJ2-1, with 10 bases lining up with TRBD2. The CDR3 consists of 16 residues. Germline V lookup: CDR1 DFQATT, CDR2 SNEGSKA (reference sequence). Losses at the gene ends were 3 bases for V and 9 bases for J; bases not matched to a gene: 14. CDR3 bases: TGCAGTGCTAGTGGTGCTAGCGGGAGCCACAGACTTGAGCAGTTCTTC. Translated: CSASGASGSHRLEQFF.

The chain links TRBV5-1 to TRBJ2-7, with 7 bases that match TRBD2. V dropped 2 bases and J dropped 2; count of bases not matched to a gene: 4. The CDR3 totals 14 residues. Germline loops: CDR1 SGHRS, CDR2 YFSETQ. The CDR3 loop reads CASSLAGYAYEQYF. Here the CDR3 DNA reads TGCGCCAGCAGCTTAGCGGGGTACGCCTACGAGCAGTACTTC.

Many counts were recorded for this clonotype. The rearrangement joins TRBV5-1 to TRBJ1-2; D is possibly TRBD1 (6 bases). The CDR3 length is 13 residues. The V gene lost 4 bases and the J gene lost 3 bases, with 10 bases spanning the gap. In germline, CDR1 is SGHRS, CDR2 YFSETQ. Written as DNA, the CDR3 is TGCGCCAGCAGCCAACAGGGTGACTATGGCTACACCTTC. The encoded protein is CASSQQGDYGYTF.

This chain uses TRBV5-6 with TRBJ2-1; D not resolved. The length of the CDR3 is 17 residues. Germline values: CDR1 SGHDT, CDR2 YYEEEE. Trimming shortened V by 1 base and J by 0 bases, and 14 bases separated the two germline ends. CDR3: CASSLIAMASSYNEQFF. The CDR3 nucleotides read TGTGCCAGCAGCTTGATCGCGATGGCGAGCTCCTACAATGAGCAGTTCTTC.

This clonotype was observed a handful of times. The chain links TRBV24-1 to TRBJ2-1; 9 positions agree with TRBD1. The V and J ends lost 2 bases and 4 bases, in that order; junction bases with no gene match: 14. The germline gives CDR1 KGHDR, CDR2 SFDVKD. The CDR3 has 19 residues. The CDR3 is CATSDSRDRVSPFYNEQFF. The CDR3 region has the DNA TGTGCCACCAGTGATTCAAGGGACAGGGTCTCCCCATTTTACAATGAGCAGTTCTTC.

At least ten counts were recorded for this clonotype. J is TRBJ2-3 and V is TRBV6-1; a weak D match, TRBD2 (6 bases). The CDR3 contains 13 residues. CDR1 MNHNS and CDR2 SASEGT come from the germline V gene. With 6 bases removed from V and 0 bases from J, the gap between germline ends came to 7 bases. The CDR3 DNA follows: TGTGCCAGCAGGCGGGACAGCACAGATACGCAGTATTTT. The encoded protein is CASRRDSTDTQYF.

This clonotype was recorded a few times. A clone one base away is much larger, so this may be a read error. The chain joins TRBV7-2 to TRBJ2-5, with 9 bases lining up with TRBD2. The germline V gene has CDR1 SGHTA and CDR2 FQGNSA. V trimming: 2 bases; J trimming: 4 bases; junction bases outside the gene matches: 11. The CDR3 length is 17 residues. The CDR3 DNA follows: TGTGCCAGCAGCTTACGTGGGGGTGCGGGAGGGGGAGAGACCCAGTACTTC. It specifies CASSLRGGAGGGETQYF.

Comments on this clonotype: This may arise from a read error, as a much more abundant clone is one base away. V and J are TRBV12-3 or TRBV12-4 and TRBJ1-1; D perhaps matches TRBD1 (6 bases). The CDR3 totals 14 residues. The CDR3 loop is CACSSRGVGTEAFF. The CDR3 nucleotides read TGTGCCTGCAGTTCGAGGGGGGTGGGCACTGAAGCTTTCTTT.

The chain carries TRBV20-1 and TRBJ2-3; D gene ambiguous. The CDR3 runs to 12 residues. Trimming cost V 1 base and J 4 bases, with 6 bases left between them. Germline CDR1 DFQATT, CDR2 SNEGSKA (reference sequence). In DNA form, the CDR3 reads TGCAGTGCTAGAGGAGTTGCAGATACGCAGTATTTT. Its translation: CSARGVADTQYF.

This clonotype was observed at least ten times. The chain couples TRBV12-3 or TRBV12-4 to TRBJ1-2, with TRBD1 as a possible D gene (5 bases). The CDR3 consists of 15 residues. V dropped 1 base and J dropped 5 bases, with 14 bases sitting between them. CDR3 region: CASSLVRDSLYGYTF. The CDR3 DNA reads TGTGCCAGCAGTTTAGTCCGGGACTCCTTGTATGGCTACACCTTC.

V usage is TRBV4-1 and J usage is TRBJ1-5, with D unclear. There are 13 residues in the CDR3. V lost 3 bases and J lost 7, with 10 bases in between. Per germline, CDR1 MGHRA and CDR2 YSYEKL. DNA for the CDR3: TGCGCCAGCAGCCAGGGAATTTTGCAGCCCCAGCATTTT. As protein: CASSQGILQPQHF.